The sequence of this T cell receptor (beta chain) was determined in a study of blood T cell repertoires in COVID-19 (dated by TCRdb to 2018 to 2021). Notes on the research overall: The collaborator samples originated in the United States, Italy and Spain and spanned the acute and convalescent phases of COVID-19. The repertoires were released in a freely available public database intended as a resource for research on the immune response to SARS-CoV-2. Subjects who had been exposed to COVID-19, were actively infected with it, or had recovered from it provided the deeply sampled blood TCRbeta repertoires that made up the dataset. The prospective study material was composed of cDNA or gDNA derived from T cells, B-cell-depleted T cells, or PBMCs. HLA class I and class II types, where available, came from metadata supplied by the sample provider rather than from assay-based typing. Samples came from the ongoing ImmuneRACE study (first 160 participants) plus 1,254 subjects from 6 global collaborators. A de-identified subject ID, COVID-19 status, age in years and sex were almost always included in the sample metadata.

TCRbeta CDR3 regions were amplified from genomic DNA using the immunoSEQ Assay, a bias-controlled multiplex PCR. For the original study's pipeline: Within the assay, amplification of reference gene primers was used to estimate how many nucleated cells each sample contained. Sequence reads were collapsed and filtered to measure the absolute abundance of every unique TCRbeta CDR3 rearrangement. For each sample, productive Simpson clonality was calculated as the square root of Simpson's diversity index across productive rearrangements. This is the immuneACCESS table as TCRdb keeps it, with only in-frame sequences that have V and J called. A part of the clones is gone; compared with another copy, unresolved V genes explain less than half, and the rest is unexplained. V, J and clone size are taken as reported in that table, and D and trimming were inferred from the DNA itself. The sample table shows over 150,000 clones, and roughly 92% are seen once. The ten top clones hold about 0.76% of the sample.

One collaborating source in Seattle enrolled patients while the patients were actively infected and followed the patients over time throughout the course of disease. Each collaborating institution followed its own protocols to collect whole blood in K2EDTA tubes. For TCRbeta analysis, collaborator samples were shipped as frozen whole blood, as isolated PBMCs, or as DNA extracted from either sample type. CDR1 and CDR2 are read off the germline V gene (reference sequence) as PRHDT and FYEKMQ. The germline V end is reduced by 6 bases and the J end by 2 bases; junction bases left unmatched: 6. Its CDR3 holds 16 amino acids, cysteine through phenylalanine. Left in the record is the CDR3 DNA by itself, 48 bases read in frame from the first base. Turning to this clone: It lacks a known antigen. Qualities for individual bases were not recorded, and no much larger clone is one base off.

Broader findings and caveats from the paper: The quantity of clinical and demographic metadata differed by source and by participant and was supplied without curation.

The clonotype was recovered from a man younger than 45 with COVID-19, enrolled during active disease. The sample comprised peripheral blood. In this chain, TRBV13 is recombined with TRBJ2-3, with TRBD2 identical over 12 junction bases. CDR3 region: CASRKTSGGFTDTQYF. In nucleotides, the sequence is TGTGCCAGCAGAAAAACTAGCGGGGGGTTCACAGATACGCAGTATTTT.